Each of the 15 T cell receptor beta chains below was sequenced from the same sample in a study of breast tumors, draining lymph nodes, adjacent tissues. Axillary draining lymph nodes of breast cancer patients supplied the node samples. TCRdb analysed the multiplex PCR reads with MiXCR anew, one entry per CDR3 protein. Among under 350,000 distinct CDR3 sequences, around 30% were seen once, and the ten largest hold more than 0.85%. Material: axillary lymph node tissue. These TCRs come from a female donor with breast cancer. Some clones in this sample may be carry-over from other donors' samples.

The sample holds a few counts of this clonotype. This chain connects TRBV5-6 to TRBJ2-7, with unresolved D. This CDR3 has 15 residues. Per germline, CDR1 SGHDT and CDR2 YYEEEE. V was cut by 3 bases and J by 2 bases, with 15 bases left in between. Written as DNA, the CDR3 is TGTGCCAGCAGCTCGACGGCGCCCTTTACCTACGAGCAGTACTTC. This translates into CASSSTAPFTYEQYF.

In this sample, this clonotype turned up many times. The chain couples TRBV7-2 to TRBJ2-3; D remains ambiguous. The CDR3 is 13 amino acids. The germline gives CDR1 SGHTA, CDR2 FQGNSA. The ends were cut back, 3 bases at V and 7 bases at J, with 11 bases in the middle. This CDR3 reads CASSLNQENTQYF. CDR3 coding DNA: TGTGCCAGCAGCTTGAACCAGGAGAATACGCAGTATTTT.

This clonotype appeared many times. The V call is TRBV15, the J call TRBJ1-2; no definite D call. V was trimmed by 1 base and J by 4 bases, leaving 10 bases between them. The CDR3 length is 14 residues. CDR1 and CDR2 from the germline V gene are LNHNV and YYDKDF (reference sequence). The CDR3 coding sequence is TGTGCCACCAGCAGAGGGTTACAGCTCTATGGCTACACCTTC. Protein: CATSRGLQLYGYTF.

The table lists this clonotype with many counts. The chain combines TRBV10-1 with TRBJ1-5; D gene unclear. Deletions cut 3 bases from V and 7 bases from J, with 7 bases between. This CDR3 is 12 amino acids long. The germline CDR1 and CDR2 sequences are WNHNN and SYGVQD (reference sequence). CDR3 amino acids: CASSDGLQPQHF. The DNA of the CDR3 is TGCGCCAGCAGTGATGGGTTACAGCCCCAGCATTTT.

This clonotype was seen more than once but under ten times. The CDR3 bases are TGTGCCAGCAGCGCCACAGGGGCCCGGCAGACCCAGTACTTC. Protein sequence: CASSATGARQTQYF. The chain is built from TRBV5-8 and TRBJ2-5, with 7 bases lining up with TRBD1. CDR3 length equals 14 residues. The V gene end was trimmed by 4 bases and the J gene end by 6 bases; junction bases not matched to a gene: 9. Germline assignment: CDR1 SGHTS and CDR2 YDEGEE.

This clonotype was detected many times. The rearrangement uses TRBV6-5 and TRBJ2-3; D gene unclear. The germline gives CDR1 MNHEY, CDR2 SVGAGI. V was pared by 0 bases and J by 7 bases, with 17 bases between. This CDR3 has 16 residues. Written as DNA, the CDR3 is TGTGCCAGCAGTTACTCGTCCTACCCCGTCGGTAATACGCAGTATTTT. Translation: CASSYSSYPVGNTQYF.

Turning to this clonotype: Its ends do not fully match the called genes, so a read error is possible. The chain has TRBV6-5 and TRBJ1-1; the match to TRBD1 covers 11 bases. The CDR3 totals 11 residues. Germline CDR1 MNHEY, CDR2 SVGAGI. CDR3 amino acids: CASSQSRDRGF. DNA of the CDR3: TGTGCCAGCAGTCAGTCCCGGGACAGGGGGTTT.

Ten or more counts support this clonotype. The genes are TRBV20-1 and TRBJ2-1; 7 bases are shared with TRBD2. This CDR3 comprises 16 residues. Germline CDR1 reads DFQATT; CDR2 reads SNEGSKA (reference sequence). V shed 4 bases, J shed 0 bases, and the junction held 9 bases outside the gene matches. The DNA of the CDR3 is TGCAGTGCTAAGAGGGACTATCAGTTCTCCTACAATGAGCAGTTCTTC. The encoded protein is CSAKRDYQFSYNEQFF.

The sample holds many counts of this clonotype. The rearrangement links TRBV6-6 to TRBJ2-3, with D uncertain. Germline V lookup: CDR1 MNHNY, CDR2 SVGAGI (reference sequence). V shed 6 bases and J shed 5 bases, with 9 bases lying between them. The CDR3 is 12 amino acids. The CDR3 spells CASRDQRDTQYF. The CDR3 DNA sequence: TGTGCCAGCAGAGACCAGAGAGATACGCAGTATTTT.

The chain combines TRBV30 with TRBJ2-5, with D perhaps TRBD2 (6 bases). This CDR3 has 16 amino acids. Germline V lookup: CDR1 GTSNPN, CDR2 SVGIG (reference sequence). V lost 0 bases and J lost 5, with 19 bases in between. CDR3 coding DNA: TGTGCCTGGAGTGTCCCGGGCCAGGTTGGAGGGGAGACCCAGTACTTC. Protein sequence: CAWSVPGQVGGETQYF.

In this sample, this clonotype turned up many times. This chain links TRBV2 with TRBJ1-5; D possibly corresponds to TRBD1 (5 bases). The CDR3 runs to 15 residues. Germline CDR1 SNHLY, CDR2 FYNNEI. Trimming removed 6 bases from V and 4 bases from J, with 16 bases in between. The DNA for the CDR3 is TGTGCCAGCAGAGCACAGGCTATGGGAAATCAGCCCCAGCATTTT. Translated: CASRAQAMGNQPQHF.

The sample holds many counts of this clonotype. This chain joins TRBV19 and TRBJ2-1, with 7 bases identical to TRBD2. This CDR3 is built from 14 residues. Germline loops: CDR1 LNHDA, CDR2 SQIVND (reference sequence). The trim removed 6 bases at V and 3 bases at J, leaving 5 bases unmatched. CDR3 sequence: CASSKGTNYNEQFF. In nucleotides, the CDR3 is TGTGCCAGTAGCAAAGGGACTAACTACAATGAGCAGTTCTTC.

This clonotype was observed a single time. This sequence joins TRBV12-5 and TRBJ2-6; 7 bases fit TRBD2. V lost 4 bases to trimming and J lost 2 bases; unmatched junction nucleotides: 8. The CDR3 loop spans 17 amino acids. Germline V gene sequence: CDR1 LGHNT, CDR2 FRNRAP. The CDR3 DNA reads TGTGCTAGTGGTTCAGACGGGGGAGGGCCTGGGGCCAACGTCCTGACTTTC. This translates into CASGSDGGGPGANVLTF.

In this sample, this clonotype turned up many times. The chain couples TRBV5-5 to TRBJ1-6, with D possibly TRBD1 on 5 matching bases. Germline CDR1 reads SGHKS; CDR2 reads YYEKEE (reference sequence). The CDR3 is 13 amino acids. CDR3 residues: CVSGVGRNSPLHF. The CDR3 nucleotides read TGTGTCTCGGGGGTAGGACGGAATTCACCCCTCCACTTT.

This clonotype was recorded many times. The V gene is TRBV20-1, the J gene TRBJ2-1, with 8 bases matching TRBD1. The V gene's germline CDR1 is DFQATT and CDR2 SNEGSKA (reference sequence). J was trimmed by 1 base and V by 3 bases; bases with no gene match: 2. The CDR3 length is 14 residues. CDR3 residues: CSARDRVSYNEQFF. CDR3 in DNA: TGCAGTGCTAGGGACAGGGTTTCCTACAATGAGCAGTTCTTC.